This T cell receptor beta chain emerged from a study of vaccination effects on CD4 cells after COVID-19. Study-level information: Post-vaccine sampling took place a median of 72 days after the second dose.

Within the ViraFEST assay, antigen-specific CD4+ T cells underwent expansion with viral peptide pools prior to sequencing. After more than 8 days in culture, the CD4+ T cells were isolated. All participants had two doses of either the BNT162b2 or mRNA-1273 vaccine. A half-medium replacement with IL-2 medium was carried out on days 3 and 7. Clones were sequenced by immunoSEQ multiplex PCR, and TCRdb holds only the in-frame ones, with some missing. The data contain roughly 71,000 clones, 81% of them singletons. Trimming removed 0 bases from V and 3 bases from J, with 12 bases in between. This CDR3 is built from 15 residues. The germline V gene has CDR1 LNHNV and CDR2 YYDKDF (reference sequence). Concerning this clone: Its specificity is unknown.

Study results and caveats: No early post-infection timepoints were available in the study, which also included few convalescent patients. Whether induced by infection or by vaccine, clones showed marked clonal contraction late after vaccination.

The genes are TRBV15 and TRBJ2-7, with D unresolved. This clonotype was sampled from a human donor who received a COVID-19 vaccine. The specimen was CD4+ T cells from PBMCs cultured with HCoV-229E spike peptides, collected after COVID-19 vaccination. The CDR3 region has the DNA TGTGCCACCAGCAGAGATCTAGACAAGGGCTACGAGCAGTACGTC. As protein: CATSRDLDKGYEQYV.